This T cell receptor beta chain was found in a study of CD8 T cells in Susac syndrome. CD8+ and CD4+ T cells from blood underwent TCR beta sequencing, which was carried out in a high-throughput format. Through negative isolation, CD4+ and CD8+ T cells were obtained, while TEMRA cells were enriched using FACS. RNA was extracted with the RNeasy kit, and a quantity of roughly 0.5 to 1 ug was reverse transcribed using random hexamers. Amplification of the TCR beta CDR3 was carried out by immunoSEQ multiplex PCR, which spanned a total of 54 Vbeta and 13 Jbeta segments. TCRdb itself ran the immunoSEQ multiplex PCR reads through MiXCR, one entry per CDR3 protein. The table shows under 250,000 distinct CDR3 sequences, with over 85% occurring only once. Germline CDR1 LGHDT, CDR2 YNNKEL (reference sequence). The CDR3 covers 13 residues. V lost 1 base and J lost 12, with 15 bases in between.

The sequenced material came from CD4+ T cells from PBMCs. The receptor comes from a human donor with multiple sclerosis. The chain couples TRBV3-1 to TRBJ1-2; TRBD1 might be the D (6 bases). The CDR3 nucleotides are TGTGCCAGCAGCCAAGCCCCGTTGGGGGGGCACACCTTC. Translation: CASSQAPLGGHTF.